The subject of this entry is one T cell receptor (beta chain). Its antigen is not identified. The data were obtained in a study of blood T cells in healthy people across ages. Germline assignment: CDR1 DFQATT and CDR2 SNEGSKA (reference sequence). V lost 4 bases, J lost 0 bases, and 16 bases lay in between. The CDR3 length is 15 residues. Next came a second PCR, run for roughly 6 to 11 cycles, which used a sample-barcoded 5' primer along with a J-beta primer mix. Every molecule of cDNA carried a tag from a template-switch adaptor with 12 random nucleotides. TCRdb reprocessed the 5' RACE reads with MiXCR, giving one entry per CDR3 protein. The profile shows about 680,000 distinct CDR3 sequences, approximately 49% of them singletons. Study-wide results and caveats: It was the long-lived donors that had more naive CD4+ cells and higher diversity than aged donors. It was not possible, with unsorted PBMCs, to conclusively compare naive and antigen-experienced cells. The donors' CMV status was not determined, possibly confounding changes in expanded clonotypes.

Source material: blood. The clonotype comes from a woman aged 55-70 years in good health. The chain recombines TRBV20-1 with TRBJ2-7; D uncertain. CDR3 protein: CSATGARANSYEQYF. The CDR3 DNA follows: TGCAGTGCTACCGGAGCGAGAGCCAACTCCTACGAGCAGTACTTC.